One T cell receptor (beta chain) is described in this entry. Only in-frame clones appear in the TCRdb table, and some are missing; sequencing was by immunoSEQ multiplex PCR. The sample comprises about 94,000 clones, more than 90% of which are singletons, and roughly 0.22% rests with the top ten. These data originate in a study of technical replicates of blood from several donors. Looked up from germline, CDR1 is SGHTS and CDR2 is YDEGEE. Trimming took off 0 bases at V and 2 bases at J, with 10 bases between the two ends. This CDR3 comprises 15 residues. This rearrangement joins TRBV5-8 to TRBJ2-3; possible D gene TRBD1, 6 bases. The sequence came from a human donor in good health. Source material: T cells isolated from PBMCs. In DNA, the CDR3 is TGTGCCAGCAGCTTGGGACAGGCATCCACAGATACGCAGTATTTT. It translates to CASSLGQASTDTQYF.